This TCR beta chain was identified during a study of shared T cell receptors in the human thymus (dated by TCRdb to the early 2020s). General notes on the study: The study examined how self-reactive, shared T-cell receptor alpha chains are generated in the human thymus.

CDR1 is given as SGHTA and CDR2 as FQGNSA, both from the germline V gene. Trimming accounts for 5 bases at V and 4 bases at J, while the number of junction bases matched to no gene is 4. The CDR3 numbers 16 residues from cysteine through phenylalanine. Only the CDR3 region is kept as DNA, spanning 48 bases read in frame from base 1. The library relied on the immunoSEQ multiplex PCR assay. In its TCRdb copy, this immuneACCESS table keeps in-frame sequences only and misses some clones. Where compared with another copy, unresolved V genes explain less than half of these, and the others have no known cause. The sample table contains under 850,000 clones; only one count was recorded for 70% to 90% of them. The top ten hold about 0.01% of the sample. As concerns this clone: Its antigen remains undetermined. Qualities for individual bases were not recorded, and no much larger clone is one base off.

These data also featured in a second study, about human thymus T cells. The second study's authors report: Donors were immunologically healthy infants undergoing open corrective cardiac surgery for congenital heart defects in Finland. Thymus tissue was collected as surgical resects that were removed during corrective cardiac surgery. Biased V and J gene segment usage appeared to be present in both thymic and peripheral blood repertoires. According to the related research, thymic TCR repertoires were highly overlapping among unrelated individuals. The study characterized TCR alpha and beta repertoires from about 8 infant thymus samples and four related peripheral blood samples. The cohort included six male and a couple of female infants, with donor ages spanning 7 to 244 days. Thymocytes were mechanically released from the tissue and were stored as pellets of about 10-30 million cells at -70 degrees C. Genomic DNA was extracted from frozen cell pellets with a QIAsymphony instrument. TCRB and TCRAD loci were amplified from a standardized quantity of quality-controlled genomic DNA using the immunoSEQ multiplex PCR assay. The amplicons covered the V(D)J region and were long enough to include the CDR3 and to identify the V and J genes. The amplicons were sequenced on an Illumina platform via the commercial immunoSEQ service. Corrections for primer bias and sequencing errors followed previously described methods, while TCRAD and TCRB definitions were based on the IMGT database. immunoSEQ Analyzer 3.0 and VDJTools were used for repertoire analysis, which covered basic statistics, V/J segment usage, diversity estimates, rarefaction and pairwise overlap. To estimate diversity, the Chao1, ChaoE, Efron-Thisted, Shannon and inverse Simpson indices were applied, and diversity was also estimated on datasets down-sampled to the smallest sample. Repertoire overlap was determined by strict matching of CDR3 nucleotide sequence, V gene and J gene, and Jaccard-based multidimensional scaling clustering was applied. On average, around 780,000 unique TCRB clonotypes were obtained from thymus samples, compared with about 86,000 from blood samples.

The source of this sequence is a boy younger than two with a congenital heart defect. Donor details come from another sample of the same person, matched by shared clones. The V and J segments used are TRBV7-2 and TRBJ2-2; TRBD2 aligns with 13 central bases. The sequenced sample consisted of thymocytes. The nucleotide sequence reads TGTGCCAGCAGCCGGGGACTAGCGGGGCTCACCGGGGAGCTGTTTTTT. It codes for CASSRGLAGLTGELFF.